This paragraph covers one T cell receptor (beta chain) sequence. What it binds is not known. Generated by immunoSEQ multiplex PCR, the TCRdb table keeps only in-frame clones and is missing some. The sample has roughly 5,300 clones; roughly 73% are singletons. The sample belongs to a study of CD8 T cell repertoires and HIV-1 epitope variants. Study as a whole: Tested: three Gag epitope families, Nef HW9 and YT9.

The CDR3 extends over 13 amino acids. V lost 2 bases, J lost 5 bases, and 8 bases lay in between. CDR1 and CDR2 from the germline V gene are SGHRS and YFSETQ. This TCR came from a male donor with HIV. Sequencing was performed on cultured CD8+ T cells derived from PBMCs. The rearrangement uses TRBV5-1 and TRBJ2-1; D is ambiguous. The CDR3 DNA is TGCGCCAGCAGCTTCGATGGAGACAATGAGCAGTTCTTC. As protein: CASSFDGDNEQFF.